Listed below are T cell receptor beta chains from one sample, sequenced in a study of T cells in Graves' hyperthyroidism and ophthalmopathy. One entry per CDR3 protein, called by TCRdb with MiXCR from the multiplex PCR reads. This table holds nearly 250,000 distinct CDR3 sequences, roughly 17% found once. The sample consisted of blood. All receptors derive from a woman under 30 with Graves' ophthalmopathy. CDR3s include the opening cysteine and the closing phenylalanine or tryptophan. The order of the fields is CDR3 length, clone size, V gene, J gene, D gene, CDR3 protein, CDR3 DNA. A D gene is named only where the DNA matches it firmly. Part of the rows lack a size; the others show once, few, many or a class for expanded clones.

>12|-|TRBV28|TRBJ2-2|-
CASSPPGEELFF
TGTGCCAGCAGTCCCCCGGGGGAGGAGCTGTTTTTT
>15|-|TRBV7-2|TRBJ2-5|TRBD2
CASSSGLAGVETQYF
TGTGCCAGCAGCTCTGGACTAGCGGGAGTTGAGACCCAGTACTTC
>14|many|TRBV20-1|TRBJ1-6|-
CSARDSQGRSPLHF
TGCAGTGCTAGAGATTCCCAGGGGAGGTCACCCCTCCACTTT
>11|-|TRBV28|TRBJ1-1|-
CATTGVTEAFF
TGTGCCACCACCGGGGTCACTGAAGCTTTCTTT
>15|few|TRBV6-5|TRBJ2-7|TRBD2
CASSSSGRGSYEQYF
TGTGCCAGCAGTTCTAGCGGGAGAGGTTCCTACGAGCAGTACTTC
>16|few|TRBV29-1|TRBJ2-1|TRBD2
CSVSYPGTSGTNEQFF
TGCAGCGTCTCCTACCCCGGGACTAGCGGCACCAATGAGCAGTTCTTC
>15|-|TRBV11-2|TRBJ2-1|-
CASSPRIDGDNEQFF
TGTGCCAGCAGCCCACGAATTGACGGAGACAATGAGCAGTTCTTC
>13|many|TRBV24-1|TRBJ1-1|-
CATRGGLNTEAFF
TGTGCCACCAGGGGGGGACTAAACACTGAAGCTTTCTTT
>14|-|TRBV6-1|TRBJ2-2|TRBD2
CATEAGGDTGELFF
TGTGCCACCGAAGCGGGAGGAGACACCGGGGAGCTGTTTTTT
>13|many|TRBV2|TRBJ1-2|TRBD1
CASRPDRGLVYTF
TGTGCCAGCCGACCGGACAGGGGGCTTGTCTACACCTTC
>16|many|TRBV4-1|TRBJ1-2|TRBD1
CASSQDLGQGAGGYTF
TGCGCCAGCAGCCAAGATCTGGGACAGGGGGCAGGTGGCTACACCTTC
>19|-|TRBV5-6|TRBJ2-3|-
CASSWGPGQVGGPTDTQYF
TGTGCCAGCAGCTGGGGGCCAGGGCAAGTGGGAGGGCCCACAGATACGCAGTATTTT
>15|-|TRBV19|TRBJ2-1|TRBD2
CASSMGLAGFDEQFF
TGTGCCAGTAGTATGGGTCTAGCGGGATTTGATGAGCAGTTCTTC
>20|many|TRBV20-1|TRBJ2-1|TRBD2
CSARDFGSSGRVETYNEQFF
TGCAGTGCTAGAGATTTCGGGTCTAGCGGGAGAGTTGAGACCTACAATGAGCAGTTCTTC
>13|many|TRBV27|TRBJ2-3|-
CASAQLLPDTQYF
TGTGCCAGCGCACAGCTCCTTCCGGATACGCAGTATTTT
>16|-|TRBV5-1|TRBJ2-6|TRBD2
CASSPQRGGGANVLTF
TGCGCCAGCAGCCCCCAGCGGGGGGGAGGGGCCAACGTCCTGACTTTC
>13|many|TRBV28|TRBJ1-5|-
CASSPPLVQPQHF
TGTGCCAGCAGCCCCCCGTTGGTTCAGCCCCAGCATTTT
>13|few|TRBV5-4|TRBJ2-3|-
CASSPGVTDTQYF
TGTGCCAGCAGCCCGGGCGTCACAGATACGCAGTATTTT
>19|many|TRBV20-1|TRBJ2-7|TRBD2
CSARGITSGRDRARFEQYF
TGCAGTGCTAGAGGGATAACGAGCGGGAGGGATCGCGCGCGCTTCGAGCAGTACTTC
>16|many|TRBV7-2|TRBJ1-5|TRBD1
CASSLGDRVMGQPQHF
TGTGCCAGCAGCTTAGGGGACAGGGTAATGGGTCAGCCCCAGCATTTT
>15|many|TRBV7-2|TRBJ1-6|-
CASSPGNSYNSPLHF
TGTGCCAGCAGCCCGGGCAATTCCTATAATTCACCCCTCCACTTT
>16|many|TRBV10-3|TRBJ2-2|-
CAISDYKGENTGELFF
TGTGCCATCAGTGATTATAAGGGCGAGAACACCGGGGAGCTGTTTTTT
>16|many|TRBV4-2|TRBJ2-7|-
CASSQDGNAFPYEQYF
TGTGCCAGCAGCCAAGATGGCAATGCTTTTCCCTACGAGCAGTACTTC
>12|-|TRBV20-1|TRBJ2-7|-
CSASGTPYEQYF
TGCAGTGCTTCCGGGACCCCCTACGAGCAGTACTTC
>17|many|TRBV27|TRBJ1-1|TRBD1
CASSLGQGYTMNTEAFF
TGTGCCAGCAGTTTAGGACAGGGGTATACTATGAACACTGAAGCTTTCTTT
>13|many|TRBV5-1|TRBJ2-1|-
CASSSSGYNEQFF
TGCGCCAGCAGCAGCTCAGGATACAATGAGCAGTTCTTC
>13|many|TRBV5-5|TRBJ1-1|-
CASSPRSDAEAFF
TGTGCCAGCAGCCCCCGCTCGGACGCTGAAGCTTTCTTT
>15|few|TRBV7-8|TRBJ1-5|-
CASSLAESSNQPQHF
TGTGCCAGCAGCTTAGCGGAATCAAGCAATCAGCCCCAGCATTTT
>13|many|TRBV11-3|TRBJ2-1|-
CASSPRVGDEQFF
TGTGCCAGCAGCCCACGGGTTGGTGATGAGCAGTTCTTC
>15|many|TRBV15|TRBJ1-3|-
CATSRNRGEGNTIYF
TGTGCCACCAGCAGAAATCGCGGGGAAGGAAACACCATATATTTT
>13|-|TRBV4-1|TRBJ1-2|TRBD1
CASSKTGDDGYTF
TGCGCCAGCAGCAAAACAGGGGATGACGGCTACACCTTC
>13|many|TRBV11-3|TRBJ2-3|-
CASSLYLGDTQYF
TGTGCCAGCAGCTTATATCTTGGGGATACGCAGTATTTT
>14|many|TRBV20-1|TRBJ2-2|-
CSAPRGGSGGELFF
TGCAGTGCTCCGAGGGGGGGAAGTGGCGGGGAGCTGTTTTTT
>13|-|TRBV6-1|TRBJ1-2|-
CASRETDNYGYTF
TGTGCCAGCAGGGAGACAGACAACTATGGCTACACCTTC
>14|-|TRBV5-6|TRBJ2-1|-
CASSSLRPNNEQFF
TGTGCCAGCAGCTCTTTACGGCCTAACAATGAGCAGTTCTTC
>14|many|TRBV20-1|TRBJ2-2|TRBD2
CSARLAGDTGELFF
TGCAGTGCTAGACTAGCGGGAGACACCGGGGAGCTGTTTTTT
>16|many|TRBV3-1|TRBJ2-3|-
CASSQGPRVRTDTQYF
TGTGCCAGCAGCCAAGGGCCACGAGTCCGAACAGATACGCAGTATTTT
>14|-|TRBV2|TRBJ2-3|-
CASRVTASTDTQYF
TGTGCCAGCAGAGTTACAGCTAGCACAGATACGCAGTATTTT
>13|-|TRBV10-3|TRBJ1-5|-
CAITVDSNQPQHF
TGTGCCATCACCGTCGATAGCAATCAGCCCCAGCATTTT
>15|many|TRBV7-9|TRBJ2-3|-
CASSDIYGATDTQYF
TGTGCCAGCAGCGACATATACGGAGCCACAGATACGCAGTATTTT
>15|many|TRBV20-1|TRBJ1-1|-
CSASAPGRENTEAFF
TGCAGTGCTAGTGCCCCAGGACGGGAGAACACTGAAGCTTTCTTT
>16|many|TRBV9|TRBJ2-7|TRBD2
CASSPVPGLASYEQYF
TGTGCCAGCAGCCCAGTACCGGGACTAGCATCCTACGAGCAGTACTTC